The source of this T cell receptor beta chain is a study of patients and donors after allogeneic stem cell transplantation (dated by TCRdb to 2020 to 2021). The library came from RT-PCR. Sequencing instrument: NextSeq 550. TCRdb trimmed public reads at Q25 via fastp, called clones via MiXCR and kept in-frame beta chains. Records with the same CDR3 protein are collapsed into one entry carrying the most frequent genes and DNA. Present in this sample are some 960,000 distinct CDR3 sequences, more than 15% of which were seen just once. The ten largest clones add up to under 6.5% of the sample. A remark on this clonotype: The antigen it recognizes is unknown. Base qualities are not at hand, and no much larger clone is one base apart.

Inclusive of the bounding cysteine and phenylalanine, the CDR3 is 15 residues long. The retained sequence is limited to the CDR3, 45 bases, with the frame set at the first base. The germline V gene gives CDR1 as SGHAT and CDR2 as FQNNGV. V is pared back by 5 bases and J by 2 bases, with 16 bases lying between the germline termini. The sequencing sample was made of blood, either unsorted or a sorted T cell fraction (not recorded which). The receptor's source is a human donor who was either an allogeneic HSCT recipient or a stem cell or donor lymphocyte infusion donor (not recorded which). It is not recorded whose cells these are; they may come from a transplant donor. The rearranged segments are TRBV11-2 and TRBJ2-7; no D segment can be confidently identified. In nucleotides, the sequence is TGTGCCAGCAGCGCCGTCGCACAGTCCCCCTACGAGCAGTACTTC. It codes for CASSAVAQSPYEQYF.